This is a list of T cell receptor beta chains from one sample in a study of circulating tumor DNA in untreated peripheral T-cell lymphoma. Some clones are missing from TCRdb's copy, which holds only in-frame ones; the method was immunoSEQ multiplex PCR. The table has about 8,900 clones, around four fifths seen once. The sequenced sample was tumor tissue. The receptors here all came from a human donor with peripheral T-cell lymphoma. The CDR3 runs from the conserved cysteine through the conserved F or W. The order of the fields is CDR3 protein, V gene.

CDR3: CAWSGRDRFNYGYTF
V: TRBV30

CDR3: CASSQVWGPTDTQYF
V: TRBV1

CDR3: CASSTSSYNSPLHF
V: TRBV19

CDR3: CASGWEDSFYGYTF
V: TRBV5-1

CDR3: CASSMTSLPYEQYF
V: TRBV19

CDR3: CASKRTMNTEAFF
V: TRBV19

CDR3: CSVVGASGNTIYF
V: TRBV29-1

CDR3: CASSEGAGGDQPQHF
V: TRBV2

CDR3: CSGFGRINEQFF
V: TRBV29-1

CDR3: CASSYQQGQETQYF
V: TRBV11-3

CDR3: CSVVISGTACGETQYF
V: TRBV29-1

CDR3: CASSDGHRGAETQYF
V: TRBV25-1

CDR3: CASRRQGPHEKLFF
V: TRBV19

CDR3: CATSRDLRDPSTDTQYF
V: TRBV15

CDR3: CASTGTTDTQYF
V: TRBV6-8

CDR3: CASSYSSDSSNQPQHF
V: TRBV6-8

CDR3: CASSTGAGADTQYF
V: TRBV5-1

CDR3: CATSRDPPGGGNTIYF
V: TRBV15

CDR3: CASSVDLSNYGYTF
V: TRBV18

CDR3: CASSLQGPYGYTF
V: TRBV28

CDR3: CASSPFVTPSSYEQYF
V: TRBV6-8

CDR3: CTSSEVVGGTQYF
V: TRBV9

CDR3: CASSPFGGTTGNTIYF
V: TRBV18

CDR3: CASSTTEAPFGNEQFF
V: TRBV19

CDR3: CASSTDRSNQPQHF
V: TRBV19

CDR3: CASNVHQGPYEQYF
V: TRBV11-3

CDR3: CSVSLGANVLTF
V: TRBV29-1

CDR3: CAIGEAGTDTQYF
V: TRBV6-8

CDR3: CASSPGTATQETQYF
V: TRBV19

CDR3: CASSIRGQIYEQYF
V: TRBV19

CDR3: CASSQDWTRGGWTEAFF
V: TRBV4-1

CDR3: CASSLAGTTGELFF
V: TRBV5-1

CDR3: CASSPPGRPEAFF
V: TRBV18

CDR3: CASSPSTVNTGELFF
V: TRBV7-6

CDR3: CAWSALGDGMQYF
V: TRBV30

CDR3: CASSFLQNSQETQYF
V: TRBV11-3